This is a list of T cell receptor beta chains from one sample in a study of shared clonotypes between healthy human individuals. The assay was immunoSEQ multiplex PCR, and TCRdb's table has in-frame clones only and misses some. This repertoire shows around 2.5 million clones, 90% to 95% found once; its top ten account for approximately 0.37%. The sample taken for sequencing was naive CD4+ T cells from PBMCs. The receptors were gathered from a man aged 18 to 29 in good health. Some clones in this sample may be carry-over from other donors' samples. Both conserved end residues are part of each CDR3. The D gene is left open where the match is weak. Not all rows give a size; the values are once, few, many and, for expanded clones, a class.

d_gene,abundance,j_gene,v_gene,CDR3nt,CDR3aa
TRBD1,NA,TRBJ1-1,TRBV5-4,TGTGCCAGCAGCTTTTCCCAGGGGGGGAGCACTGAAGCTTTCTTT,CASSFSQGGSTEAFF
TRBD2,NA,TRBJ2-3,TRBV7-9,TGTGCCAGCAGCTCGGGACTAGCCAATACGCAGTATTTT,CASSSGLANTQYF
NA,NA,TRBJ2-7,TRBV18,TGTGCCAGCTCACCTATCTCTCGGCCGGCCTACGAGCAGTACTTC,CASSPISRPAYEQYF
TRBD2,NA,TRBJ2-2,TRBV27,TGTGCCAGCAGTTCCGCGGGAGGCTCCGGGGAGCTGTTTTTT,CASSSAGGSGELFF
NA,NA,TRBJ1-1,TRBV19,TGTGCCAGTAGTATAAGACAGAACACTGAAGCTTTCTTT,CASSIRQNTEAFF
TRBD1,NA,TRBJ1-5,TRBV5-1,TGCGCCAGCAGACTAGGACAGGTAAACAATCAGCCCCAGCATTTT,CASRLGQVNNQPQHF
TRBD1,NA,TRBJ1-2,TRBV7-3,TGTGCCAGCAGCGCAGCACAGGGGGGAGGCTACACCTTC,CASSAAQGGGYTF
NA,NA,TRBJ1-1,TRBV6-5,TGTGCCAGCAGTTATAGGGGTCGTGACACTGAAGCTTTCTTT,CASSYRGRDTEAFF
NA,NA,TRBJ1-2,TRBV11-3,TGTGCCAGCAGACACAGGGTTTGTGGCTACACCTTC,CASRHRVCGYTF
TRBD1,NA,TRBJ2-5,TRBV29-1,TGCAGCGTCGCGACAGGGGGCGAGACCCAGTACTTC,CSVATGGETQYF
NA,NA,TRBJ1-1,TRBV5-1,TGCGCCAGCAGCTTGGTAATGTCGGGCACTGAAGCTTTCTTT,CASSLVMSGTEAFF
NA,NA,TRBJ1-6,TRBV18,TGTGCCAGCTCATCGGACTTGAGCTCCTATAATTCACCCCTCCACTTT,CASSSDLSSYNSPLHF
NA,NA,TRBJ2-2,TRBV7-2,TGTGCCAGCAGCTTAGGATCCAGCCTGGGCACCGGGGAGCTGTTTTTT,CASSLGSSLGTGELFF
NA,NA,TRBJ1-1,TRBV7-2,TGTGCCAGCAGCTTACATTGGGGGAACACTGAAGCTTTCTTT,CASSLHWGNTEAFF
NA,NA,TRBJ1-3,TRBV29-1,TGCAGCGCCGACCGTTTGGGTGGAAACACCATATATTTT,CSADRLGGNTIYF
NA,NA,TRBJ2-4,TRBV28,TGTGCCAGCAGTTTTTTGAGGGACATTCAGTACTTC,CASSFLRDIQYF
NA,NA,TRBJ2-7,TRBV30,TGTGCCTGGAGTGTACAGGGTCTCGTCTACGAGCAGTACTTC,CAWSVQGLVYEQYF
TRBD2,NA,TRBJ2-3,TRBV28,TGTGCCAGCAGTTTAATCGGGAGGGGGGTAGATACGCAGTATTTT,CASSLIGRGVDTQYF
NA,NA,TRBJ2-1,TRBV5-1,TGCGCCAGCAGCTTGTCACCTAGAGCATACAATGAGCAGTTCTTC,CASSLSPRAYNEQFF
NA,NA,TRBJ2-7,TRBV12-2,TGTGCAAGTCGCCTGAATCGGGTCAAATCCTACGAGCAGTACTTC,CASRLNRVKSYEQYF
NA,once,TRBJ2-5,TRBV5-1,TGCGCCAGCAGCTTGGCCGGCTGGCGAGGAGAGACCCAGTACTTC,CASSLAGWRGETQYF
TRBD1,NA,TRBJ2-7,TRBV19,TGTGCCAGGTTATGGGACAGGGACCCCTACGAGCAGTACTTC,CARLWDRDPYEQYF
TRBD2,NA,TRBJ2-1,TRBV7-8,TGTGCCAGCAGCTTAGGGGGACTAGACCATGAGCAGTTCTTC,CASSLGGLDHEQFF
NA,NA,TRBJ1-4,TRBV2,TGTGCCAGCAGTGGATTTTTAGGACAAACTAATGAAAAACTGTTTTTT,CASSGFLGQTNEKLFF
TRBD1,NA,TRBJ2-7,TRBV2,TGTGCCAGCAGATATCCCGGGACAGGGGGAGAGCAGTACTTC,CASRYPGTGGEQYF
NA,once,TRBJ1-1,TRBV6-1,TGTGCCAGCAGTGAACAGGGGCTCCGCTACACTGAAGCTTTCTTT,CASSEQGLRYTEAFF
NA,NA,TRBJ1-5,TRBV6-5,TGTGCCAGCAGTTTCCGGGTAAACCAGCCCCAGCATTTT,CASSFRVNQPQHF
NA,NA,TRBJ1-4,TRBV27,TGTGCCAGCAGTTTAGGGGGGGAGGTCGGTGAAAAACTGTTTTTT,CASSLGGEVGEKLFF
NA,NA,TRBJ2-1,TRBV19,TGTGCCAGTAGTATGCTCTCCGGTTACAATGAGCAGTTCTTC,CASSMLSGYNEQFF
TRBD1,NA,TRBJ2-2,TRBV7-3,TGTGCCAGCAGCACCCCAGACAGGGTGAGGACCGGGGAGCTGTTTTTT,CASSTPDRVRTGELFF
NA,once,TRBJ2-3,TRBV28,TGTGCCAGCGCAGTTCAGGGCGCCGATACGCAGTATTTT,CASAVQGADTQYF
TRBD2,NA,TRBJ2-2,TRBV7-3,TGTGCCAGCAGCTTGGACGGGAGGGCCGCCGGGGAGCTGTTTTTT,CASSLDGRAAGELFF
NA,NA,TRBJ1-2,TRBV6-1,TGTGCCAGCAGTGAAGCATTTACTGGCATGGCATATGGCTACACCTTC,CASSEAFTGMAYGYTF
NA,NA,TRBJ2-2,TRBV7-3,TGTGCCAGCAGCCCTGGACGGGTCCTGGCCGGGGAGCTGTTTTTT,CASSPGRVLAGELFF
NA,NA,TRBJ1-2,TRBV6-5,TGTGCCAGCAGTTACAGACAGTCCTATGGCTACACCTTC,CASSYRQSYGYTF